The rows below give T cell receptor beta chains drawn from one sample of a study of identical twins. MiXCR, applied by TCRdb to the 5' RACE reads, yields one record per CDR3 protein. The sample lists 1.5 million or so distinct CDR3 sequences, about 32% seen once, with 0.27% in the top ten. Sequencing used cord blood. These receptors were collected from a newborn girl in good health. Each CDR3 is given with its conserved first and last residue. A D gene is named only where the DNA matches it firmly. Clone size appears in some rows only: once, few, many, or a class for an expanded clone.

clone_size j_call v_call d_call cdr3_nt cdr3_aa
once TRBJ2-2 TRBV29-1 NA TGCAGCGTCTCAGCCCATCCTAGGGCAGAAGCCGGGGAGCTGTTTTTT CSVSAHPRAEAGELFF
NA TRBJ2-4 TRBV5-1 NA TGCGCCAGCAGCTTCGAGACTAGGGGCATTCAGTACTTC CASSFETRGIQYF
NA TRBJ2-1 TRBV28 NA TGTGCCTGCAGTGATACAGCGCTTGGTGATGAGCAGTTCTTC CACSDTALGDEQFF
many TRBJ1-2 TRBV4-2 TRBD1 TGTGCCAGCAGCCAAGACGGGACAGCGAACTATGGCTACACCTTC CASSQDGTANYGYTF
few TRBJ2-3 TRBV25-1 NA TGTGCCAGCAGTGAATGGGGGGCTAGCACAGATACGCAGTATTTT CASSEWGASTDTQYF
few TRBJ2-5 TRBV15 NA TGTGCCACCAGCACCCGGGGCCAAGAGACCCAGTACTTC CATSTRGQETQYF
NA TRBJ2-7 TRBV7-9 NA TGTGCCAGCAGCTTAGGTCCGGCCGGCCTTAGGAATGAGCAGTACTTC CASSLGPAGLRNEQYF
NA TRBJ2-7 TRBV19 NA TGTGCCAGTTCCCGACAGTCAGATTACGAGCAGTACTTC CASSRQSDYEQYF
few TRBJ1-2 TRBV18 NA TGTGCCAGCTCACCCCAAGACCGAGATCTCAACTATGGCTACACCTTC CASSPQDRDLNYGYTF
NA TRBJ2-1 TRBV7-7 NA TGTGCTAGCAGCTTACGCCCGACCGATGAGCAGTTCTTC CASSLRPTDEQFF
NA TRBJ2-5 TRBV6-2/TRBV6-3 NA TGTGCCAGCAGTTACTGGGGTGATCCAGTGGGAAAGGCTGAGACCCAGTACTTC CASSYWGDPVGKAETQYF
NA TRBJ1-4 TRBV20-1 NA TGCAGTGCTTCCCGAGGGGGATCCTATAATGAAAAACTGTTTTTT CSASRGGSYNEKLFF
NA TRBJ2-1 TRBV4-2 TRBD2 TGTGCCAGCAGCTCTGGCGGGGGAGCTTACGAGCAGTTCTTC CASSSGGGAYEQFF
NA TRBJ2-3 TRBV4-1 NA TGCGCCAGCAGCCAAAAGCCCGCCACAGATACGCAGTATTTT CASSQKPATDTQYF
NA TRBJ2-7 TRBV6-6 NA TGTGCCAGCAGTTCCCTAGGACTATCCGAGCAGTACTTC CASSSLGLSEQYF
few TRBJ1-6 TRBV6-5 NA TGTGCCAGCAGTTACTTTCGGGATTCACCCCTCCACTTT CASSYFRDSPLHF
few TRBJ2-1 TRBV20-1 NA TGCAGTGCTAGAGATTGGGCGCAGCGGTCTTCCAATGAGCAGTTCTTC CSARDWAQRSSNEQFF
NA TRBJ2-3 TRBV14 NA TGTGCCAGCAGCCAAGAAACGAGGAGGACAGATACGCAGTATTTT CASSQETRRTDTQYF
NA TRBJ2-1 TRBV12-3/TRBV12-4 TRBD2 TGTGCCAGCACGGGGCGGGGGAGTTACAATGAGCAGTTCTTC CASTGRGSYNEQFF
many TRBJ1-5 TRBV13 NA TGTGCCAGCCTGCCTCATCAGCCCCAGCATTTT CASLPHQPQHF
few TRBJ2-7 TRBV5-1 NA TGCGCCAGCAGCTTGGTAGAGGCAGGGGTCTCCTACGAGCAGTACTTC CASSLVEAGVSYEQYF
NA TRBJ2-3 TRBV12-5 TRBD2 TGTGCTAGTGGTTTGAGCGGGACTAGCGGCGATACGCAGTATTTT CASGLSGTSGDTQYF
NA TRBJ2-1 TRBV20-1 NA TGCAGTGCTAGAGCCACAGGGAAGAGCCGCGCGTTCTTC CSARATGKSRAFF
NA TRBJ2-7 TRBV6-2/TRBV6-3 TRBD1 TGTGCCAGCAGTTACGGAGGGACAGGGGTCCACGAGCAGTACTTC CASSYGGTGVHEQYF
NA TRBJ2-1 TRBV27 NA TGTGCCAGCAGTTTGGGTGTATCCTACGATGAGCAGTTCTTC CASSLGVSYDEQFF
NA TRBJ2-7 TRBV6-1 NA TGTGCCAGCAGTGCAAGCAGGCCCCCCTACGAGCAGTACTTC CASSASRPPYEQYF
few TRBJ2-3 TRBV10-3 TRBD2 TGTGCCATCAGTGGTACTAGCGGGGTCCAAAGGGATACGCAGTATTTT CAISGTSGVQRDTQYF
few TRBJ2-3 TRBV25-1 TRBD2 TGTGCCAGCAGTGAACCTAGCGGGGGCTTTAATACGCAGTATTTT CASSEPSGGFNTQYF
NA TRBJ2-2 TRBV28 TRBD1 TGTGCCAGCAGTTTACAGGGGGCCTCCGCGAACACCGGGGAGCTGTTTTTT CASSLQGASANTGELFF
NA TRBJ1-5 TRBV6-1 NA TGTGCCAGCAGTGAATTGGGGGGCCACAATCAGCCCCAGCATTTT CASSELGGHNQPQHF
NA TRBJ2-7 TRBV9 NA TGTGCCAGCAGCGCGCTCTTGTCCAGGGCCTACAATGAGCAGTACTTC CASSALLSRAYNEQYF
NA TRBJ1-1 TRBV29-1 NA TGCAGCGTTGACCTCCTTCGGCGGGGAAAAGGAGCTTTCTTT CSVDLLRRGKGAFF
NA TRBJ2-7 TRBV20-1 NA TGCAGTGCTAGATTTCTTCCTGGCCTGTCCTACGAGCAGTACTTC CSARFLPGLSYEQYF
many TRBJ1-6 TRBV12-3/TRBV12-4 TRBD1 TGTGCCAGCAGTCAGGACAGGGCGGCTAATTCACCCCTCCACTTT CASSQDRAANSPLHF
NA TRBJ2-2 TRBV2 NA TGTGCCAGCAGTGAGGGGCTTGGGGCCGGGGAGCTGTTTTTT CASSEGLGAGELFF
NA TRBJ1-1 TRBV14 TRBD1 TGTGCCAGCAGGAGACAGGGCGAAGGGAACACTGAAGCTTTCTTT CASRRQGEGNTEAFF
few TRBJ1-2 TRBV6-6 TRBD1 TGTGCCAGCAGTTCCTCCGACAGGGGTTATGGCTACACCTTC CASSSSDRGYGYTF
NA TRBJ1-6 TRBV4-2 NA TGTGCCAGCAGCCAAGATACAGGGAATTCACCCCTCCACTTT CASSQDTGNSPLHF
few TRBJ2-3 TRBV4-1 NA TGCGCCAGCAGCCAAGGGCAACTAGCCCGAACAGATACGCAGTATTTT CASSQGQLARTDTQYF
NA TRBJ2-1 TRBV29-1 TRBD2 TGCAGCCCCCGGCTAGCGGGCCATATCAATGAGCAGTTCTTC CSPRLAGHINEQFF
few TRBJ2-7 TRBV20-1 NA TGCAGTGCTAGGGGGACGAGTAGAGTCTACGAGCAGTACTTC CSARGTSRVYEQYF
NA TRBJ2-7 TRBV3-1 NA TGTGCCAGCAGCCCAGGAGATACCTACGAGCAGTACTTC CASSPGDTYEQYF
NA TRBJ1-1 TRBV10-3 NA TGTGCCATCCGATTGGCGACGAACACTGAAGCTTTCTTT CAIRLATNTEAFF
NA TRBJ2-2 TRBV5-1 TRBD1 TGCGCCAGCAGCTCCGGGACAGGGGACACCGGGGAGCTGTTTTTT CASSSGTGDTGELFF
NA TRBJ1-5 TRBV21-1 NA TGTGCCAGCAGCAACTTTGGGTCTGGTGGCGCGAGCAATCAGCCCCAGCATTTT CASSNFGSGGASNQPQHF
many TRBJ2-3 TRBV28 NA TGTGCCAGCAGCCTTTCGGGGACTGGCACAGATACGCAGTATTTT CASSLSGTGTDTQYF
many TRBJ2-5 TRBV7-2 NA TGTGCCAGCAGCTTACGAACAGGGCAAGAGACCCAGTACTTC CASSLRTGQETQYF
many TRBJ2-4 TRBV29-1 NA TGCAGCGTTGGCAGTAGCATTCAGTACTTC CSVGSSIQYF
many TRBJ2-7 TRBV29-1 TRBD1 TGCGCAGACAGGGGAATATCCTACGAGCAGTACTTC CADRGISYEQYF
few TRBJ2-1 TRBV13 NA TGTGCCAGCAGCTCTGTGAGGCGGCTAGCAGGCGATGAGCAGTTCTTC CASSSVRRLAGDEQFF
few TRBJ2-1 TRBV4-2 NA TGTGCCAGCAGCCAAGCCCGACAGGGCTTTTTTCGGACTACCACAAAGGAGCAGTTCTTC CASSQARQGFFRTTTKEQFF
few TRBJ1-2 TRBV3-1 NA TGTGCCAGCAGCCAAGACCTCCGGGGGGGATATTATGGCTACACCTTC CASSQDLRGGYYGYTF
NA TRBJ2-4 TRBV4-1 TRBD1 TGCGCCAGCAGCCAAGATCAGGGGACAGGGGGTATAAACATTCAGTACTTC CASSQDQGTGGINIQYF